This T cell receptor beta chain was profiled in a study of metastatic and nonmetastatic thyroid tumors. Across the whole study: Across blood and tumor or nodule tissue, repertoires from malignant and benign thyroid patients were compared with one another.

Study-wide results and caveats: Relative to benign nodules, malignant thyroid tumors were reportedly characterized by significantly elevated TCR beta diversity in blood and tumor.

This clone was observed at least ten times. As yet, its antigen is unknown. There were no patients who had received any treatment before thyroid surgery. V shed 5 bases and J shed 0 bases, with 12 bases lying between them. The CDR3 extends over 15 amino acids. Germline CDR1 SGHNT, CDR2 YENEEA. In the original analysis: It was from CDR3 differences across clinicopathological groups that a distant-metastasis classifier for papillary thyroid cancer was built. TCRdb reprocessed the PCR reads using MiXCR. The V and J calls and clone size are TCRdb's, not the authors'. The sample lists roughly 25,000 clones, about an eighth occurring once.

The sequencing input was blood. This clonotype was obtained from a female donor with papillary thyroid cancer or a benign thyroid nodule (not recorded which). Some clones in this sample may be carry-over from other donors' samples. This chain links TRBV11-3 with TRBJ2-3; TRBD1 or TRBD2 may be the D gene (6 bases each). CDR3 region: CASSGTGTSTDTQYF. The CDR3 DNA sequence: TGTGCCAGCAGCGGTACAGGGACTAGCACAGATACGCAGTATTTT.